The 28 T cell receptor beta chains given below trace back to one sample, sequenced in a study of T cell responses to AZD1222 COVID-19 vaccine. TCRdb's table, derived via immunoSEQ multiplex PCR, lists solely in-frame clones and lacks some. The data show 95,000 to 150,000 clones, 91% seen once. The sequencing here drew on peripheral blood, taken on day 0 of AZD1222 vaccination. Receptors were obtained from an adult in good health.

The genes are TRBV6-5 and TRBJ1-1; weak D call: TRBD1 (6 bases). Germline CDR1 MNHEY, CDR2 SVGAGI. The CDR3 is 13 residues long. V lost 6 bases, J lost 1 base, and 9 bases lay in between. The chain's CDR3 is CASSGQPNTEAFF. Here the CDR3 DNA reads TGTGCCAGCAGCGGACAGCCGAACACTGAAGCTTTCTTT.

The sample holds one count of this clone. The gene calls are TRBV5-1 and TRBJ2-7, with D perhaps TRBD2 (7 bases). Germline CDR1 reads SGHRS; CDR2 reads YFSETQ. Between the trimmed V and J ends, which lost 0 bases and 2 bases, there was a span of 12 bases. This CDR3 is built from 15 residues. CDR3 protein: CASSLGGGATYEQYF. In nucleotides, the CDR3 is TGCGCCAGCAGCTTGGGCGGGGGCGCAACCTACGAGCAGTACTTC.

The chain carries TRBV4-1 and TRBJ2-4; a weak D match, TRBD1 (6 bases). Trimming took off 0 bases at V and 0 bases at J, with 12 bases between the two ends. The CDR3 runs to 17 residues. Germline CDR1 reads MGHRA; CDR2 reads YSYEKL. The CDR3 is CASSQERGHLAKNIQYF. DNA of the CDR3: TGCGCCAGCAGCCAAGAGAGGGGACATCTAGCCAAAAACATTCAGTACTTC.

This chain links TRBV11-2 with TRBJ2-7, with D possibly being TRBD1 or TRBD2 (6 bases each). The V end lost 0 bases, the J end lost 4 bases, and 16 bases lay between the germline ends. This CDR3 is 16 amino acids long. CDR1 and CDR2 from the germline V gene are SGHAT and FQNNGV. CDR3 sequence: CASSLDFSGARYEQYF. In nucleotides, the CDR3 is TGTGCCAGCAGCTTAGACTTCTCGGGGGCTAGGTACGAGCAGTACTTC.

The sample holds a few counts of this clone. The rearrangement links TRBV6-5 to TRBJ2-1, with 7 bases fitting TRBD1. Per the germline V gene, CDR1 is MNHEY and CDR2 is SVGAGI. The CDR3 loop spans 13 amino acids. With V trimmed by 10 bases and J by 7 bases, 10 bases remained unmatched. This CDR3 reads CATTDRSRNEQFF. The CDR3 nucleotides are TGTGCCACCACGGACAGGTCAAGGAATGAGCAGTTCTTC.

This rearrangement joins TRBV3-1 (or the pseudogene TRBV3-2) to TRBJ1-1, with D possibly matching TRBD1 (5 bases). The CDR3 sequence is 14 residues long. Trimming left V 1 base short and J 1 base short, with 7 bases between. Germline lookup yields CDR1 LGHDT and CDR2 YNNKEL (reference sequence). The CDR3 nucleotides read TGTGCCAGCAGCCAAGTAGGGGCGAACACTGAAGCTTTCTTT. It codes for CASSQVGANTEAFF.

The rearrangement links TRBV6-5 to TRBJ1-5; D perhaps matches TRBD1 (5 bases). Germline CDR1 reads MNHEY; CDR2 reads SVGAGI. The CDR3 covers 15 residues. The ends were cut back, 6 bases at V and 9 bases at J, with 21 bases in the middle. The CDR3 spells CASRRTPTRPWPQHF. CDR3 in DNA: TGTGCCAGCAGAAGGACACCGACGCGCCCCTGGCCCCAGCATTTT.

This sequence joins TRBV19 and TRBJ1-4; maybe TRBD1 (6 bases). V was shortened by 4 bases and J by 6 bases, with 12 bases between the two germline ends. The CDR3 runs to 14 residues. Germline V gene sequence: CDR1 LNHDA, CDR2 SQIVND (reference sequence). DNA of the CDR3: TGTGCCAGTAGTAAAACAGGGAGAGATGAAAAACTGTTTTTT. Amino acid sequence: CASSKTGRDEKLFF.

This chain uses TRBV6-5 with TRBJ2-3; possibly TRBD1 for D (5 bases). The CDR3 covers 13 residues. Trimming took 6 bases from V and 1 from J, leaving 8 bases between them. Germline CDR1 is MNHEY and CDR2 is SVGAGI. The CDR3 protein is CASRKGGTDTQYF. In DNA form, the CDR3 reads TGTGCCAGCAGGAAAGGGGGCACAGATACGCAGTATTTT.

The rearrangement links TRBV6-1 to TRBJ1-6; TRBD1 might be the D (5 bases). The germline V and J ends were trimmed by 0 bases and 10 bases, with 10 bases remaining between them. CDR1 and CDR2 (germline): MNHNS, SASEGT. This CDR3 spans 14 amino acids. CDR3 sequence reads: CASSEAFGGSPLHF. The CDR3 bases are TGTGCCAGCAGTGAAGCGTTCGGGGGATCACCCCTCCACTTT.

V gene TRBV29-1 combines with J gene TRBJ2-3; D possibly corresponds to TRBD2 (6 bases). V was trimmed by 3 bases and J by 4 bases, leaving 14 bases between them. The germline CDR1 and CDR2 sequences are SQVTM and ANQGSEA. The CDR3 is made up of 14 amino acids. The CDR3 DNA is TGCAGCGTTGAGGCCGGGGGAAGCGCAGATACGCAGTATTTT. Residues: CSVEAGGSADTQYF.

The chain joins TRBV3-1 (or the pseudogene TRBV3-2) to TRBJ1-1, with D possibly matching TRBD1 (5 bases). CDR1 LGHDT and CDR2 YNNKEL come from the germline V gene (reference sequence). CDR3 length: 16 amino acids. V lost 4 bases and J 5 bases, leaving 20 bases between the germline ends. CDR3 nucleotides: TGTGCCAGCAGCCTCCTCTCCTCAGGGATGGGGACTGAAGCTTTCTTT. It is translated as CASSLLSSGMGTEAFF.

J is TRBJ1-2 and V is TRBV7-3; TRBD1 agrees at 9 bases. V shed 5 bases and J 7 bases; nucleotides not matched to a gene: 8. CDR3 size: 14 residues. Germline V CDR1 and CDR2: SGHTA, FQGTGA. DNA for the CDR3: TGTGCCAGCAGCGCCGGGACAGGGAATTTTGGCTACACCTTC. Translated, it gives CASSAGTGNFGYTF.

The V gene is TRBV19, the J gene TRBJ1-5; D uncertain. This CDR3 has 14 residues. Germline V gives CDR1 LNHDA, CDR2 SQIVND (reference sequence). V lost 7 bases and J 3 bases, leaving 13 bases between the germline ends. The CDR3 is CASISSGFNQPQHF. The CDR3 coding sequence is TGTGCCAGTATTAGTTCGGGTTTCAATCAGCCCCAGCATTTT.

This clone was observed once. V usage is TRBV19 and J usage is TRBJ2-7, with 11 bases that match TRBD2. The V and J ends lost 3 bases and 6 bases, in that order; junction bases with no gene match: 4. The CDR3 is 14 amino acids. The germline V gene encodes CDR1 LNHDA and CDR2 SQIVND (reference sequence). The CDR3 DNA sequence: TGTGCCAGTAGTATGGTACTAGCGGGAGCCGAGCAGTACTTC. Translated, it gives CASSMVLAGAEQYF.

CDR3 region: CASSFHEQYF. In nucleotides, the CDR3 is TGTGCCAGCAGTTTTCACGAGCAGTACTTC. The J gene is TRBJ2-7, the V gene TRBV28; D is uncertain. Germline lookup yields CDR1 MDHEN and CDR2 SYDVKM. V lost 3 bases, J lost 5 bases, and 2 bases lay in between. This CDR3 has 10 residues.

This clone has just one count. The V call is TRBV9, the J call TRBJ1-2; D may be TRBD1 (5 bases). The length of the CDR3 is 14 residues. CDR1 is SGDLS and CDR2 is YYNGEE in the germline V gene. Trimming removed 1 base at V and 7 bases at J, with 14 bases between. The CDR3 DNA follows: TGTGCCAGCAGCGTAACCAGGGATGGTTTTGGCTACACCTTC. Translated: CASSVTRDGFGYTF.

This clone was counted a single time. The chain is built from TRBV2 and TRBJ2-2; D remains unclear. The germline gives CDR1 SNHLY, CDR2 FYNNEI. The CDR3 sequence is 13 residues long. The V and J ends lost 4 bases and 4 bases respectively, with 7 bases between them. CDR3 loop: CASSVAATGELFF. The CDR3 nucleotides are TGTGCCAGCAGTGTGGCGGCCACCGGGGAGCTGTTTTTT.

The rearrangement links TRBV19 to TRBJ2-1; no definite D call. V lost 4 bases and J lost 4, with 2 bases in between. The CDR3 totals 11 residues. The germline CDR1 and CDR2 sequences are LNHDA and SQIVND (reference sequence). Here the CDR3 DNA reads TGTGCCAGTAGTAATTACAATGAGCAGTTCTTC. Encoded protein: CASSNYNEQFF.

V and J are TRBV30 and TRBJ1-6; 8 nucleotides line up with TRBD1. Germline values: CDR1 GTSNPN, CDR2 SVGIG (reference sequence). This CDR3 has 13 amino acids. Trimming cost V 5 bases and J 9 bases; bases outside gene matches: 6. The CDR3 protein is CAWATGGASPLHF. Here the CDR3 DNA reads TGTGCCTGGGCCACAGGGGGAGCTTCACCCCTCCACTTT. The variable domain in full, with the rest retrieved from reference TRBV30 and TRBJ1-6, is SQTIHQWPATLVQPVGSPLSLECTVEGTSNPNLYWYRQAAGRGLQLLFYSVGIGQISSEVPQNLSASRPQDRQFILSSKKLLLSDSGFYLCAWATGGASPLHFGNGTRLTVT.

V gene TRBV19 combines with J gene TRBJ2-2, with D possibly being TRBD2 (6 bases). CDR1 is LNHDA and CDR2 is SQIVND in the germline V gene (reference sequence). This CDR3 comprises 15 residues. V lost 8 bases and J lost 4, with 17 bases in between. The CDR3 protein is CASGSGARSTGELFF. The CDR3 DNA reads TGTGCCAGTGGTTCGGGAGCCCGTAGCACCGGGGAGCTGTTTTTT. The whole variable domain, filled in from reference TRBV19 and TRBJ2-2, reads DGGITQSPKYLFRKEGQNVTLSCEQNLNHDAMYWYRQDPGQGLRLIYYSQIVNDFQKGDIAEGYSVSREKKESFPLTVTSAQKNPTAFYLCASGSGARSTGELFFGEGSRLTVL.

The chain has TRBV9 and TRBJ2-7; a weak D match, TRBD2 (7 bases). The CDR3 spans 13 residues. Between the trimmed V and J ends, which lost 7 bases and 2 bases, there was a span of 13 bases. The V gene's germline CDR1 is SGDLS and CDR2 YYNGEE. In DNA form, the CDR3 reads TGTGCCAGCGGGGGGGGCGGAGCCTACGAGCAGTACTTC. It is translated as CASGGGGAYEQYF. The variable domain in full, completed from reference TRBV9 and TRBJ2-7, reads DSGVTQTPKHLITATGQRVTLRCSPRSGDLSVYWYQQSLDQGLQFLIQYYNGEERAKGNILERFSAQQFPDLHSELNLSSLELGDSALYFCASGGGGAYEQYFGPGTRLTVT.

V and J are TRBV28 and TRBJ1-3; 8 nucleotides align to TRBD1. Germline trimming cut 8 bases from V and 7 bases from J; bases unmatched to any gene: 10. The germline V gene has CDR1 MDHEN and CDR2 SYDVKM. This CDR3 is 14 amino acids long. CDR3 in amino acids: CASLTGGIRNTIYF. The DNA of the CDR3 is TGTGCCAGCCTCACAGGGGGAATAAGGAACACCATATATTTT.

V usage is TRBV11-3 and J usage is TRBJ2-3, with 8 bases matching TRBD1. The CDR3 contains 13 residues. Germline CDR1 is SGHNT and CDR2 is YENEEA. The V segment lost 4 bases and the J segment 5 bases; nucleotides outside the gene matches: 2. CDR3 amino acids: CASSSGQGDTQYF. The DNA for the CDR3 is TGTGCCAGCAGCTCCGGACAGGGAGATACGCAGTATTTT. Full variable domain (outside the CDR3, taken from reference TRBV11-3 and TRBJ2-3): EAGVVQSPRYKIIEKKQPVAFWCNPISGHNTLYWYLQNLGQGPELLIRYENEEAVDDSQLPKDRFSAERLKGVDSTLKIQPAELGDSAVYLCASSSGQGDTQYFGPGTRLTVL.

This rearrangement joins TRBV27 to TRBJ1-4, with 7 bases identical to TRBD1. The CDR3 runs 14 residues. J lost 6 bases, V lost 6 bases, and 7 bases had no gene match. The germline V gene encodes CDR1 MNHEY and CDR2 SMNVEV (reference sequence). The CDR3 bases are TGTGCCAGCAGGAGACAGGGTACCTATGAAAAACTGTTTTTT. This encodes CASRRQGTYEKLFF.

V is TRBV2 and J is TRBJ1-4; 10 bases agree with TRBD1. The V segment lost 8 bases and the J segment 12 bases; nucleotides outside the gene matches: 12. Germline V CDR1 and CDR2: SNHLY, FYNNEI. This CDR3 is 14 amino acids long. CDR3 nucleotide sequence: TGTGCCAGCCAAGGCGGACAGGGGGTTTTTGAACTGTTTTTT. Translated, it gives CASQGGQGVFELFF.

A remark on this clone: The junction departs from the called germline gene at one end, perhaps through a read error. The rearrangement uses TRBV29-1 and TRBJ1-1; the D gene is possibly TRBD1 (5 bases). The CDR3 totals 15 residues. The V gene's germline CDR1 is SQVTM and CDR2 ANQGSEA. The CDR3 protein is CSAEVQRTMNTEAFF. The CDR3 DNA sequence: TGCAGCGCTGAAGTACAGAGGACAATGAACACTGAAGCTTTCTTT.

The chain links TRBV7-3 to TRBJ1-3, with 9 bases identical to TRBD1. The CDR3 is 16 residues long. CDR1 is SGHTA and CDR2 is FQGTGA in the germline V gene. J gave up 4 bases and V 5 bases, and 9 bases lay outside the gene matches. CDR3 protein: CASSPRGTGFGNTIYF. The CDR3 DNA sequence: TGTGCCAGCAGCCCACGGGGGACAGGGTTCGGAAACACCATATATTTT.